Each of the 18 T cell receptor beta chains below was sequenced from the same sample in a study of blood T cell repertoires in COVID-19. Here immunoSEQ multiplex PCR was the method, and the copy in TCRdb shows in-frame clones only, minus some. Of 70,000 or so clones listed, roughly 89% are singletons. The specimen was peripheral blood. Receptor source: a woman at least 80 years old with acute or convalescent COVID-19.

The chain uses TRBV28 and TRBJ1-3; no reliable D call. V was trimmed by 7 bases and J by 1 base, leaving 20 bases between them. Per the germline V gene, CDR1 is MDHEN and CDR2 is SYDVKM. The CDR3 sequence is 17 residues long. CDR3 residues: CASTLSLPGGSGNTIYF. The CDR3, as DNA: TGTGCCAGCACCCTAAGTCTACCGGGCGGGTCTGGAAACACCATATATTTT.

The V gene is TRBV7-8, the J gene TRBJ1-4; D call uncertain. V was clipped by 3 bases and J by 12 bases, with 20 bases between them. This CDR3 has 15 residues. Germline CDR1 SGHVS, CDR2 FQNEAQ. The CDR3 reads CASSFREVAKRELFF. The DNA for the CDR3 is TGTGCCAGCAGCTTTCGGGAGGTAGCAAAAAGGGAACTGTTTTTT.

The J gene is TRBJ1-5, the V gene TRBV7-2; D is perhaps TRBD1 (6 bases). The V end was cut by 1 base, the J end by 6 bases, with 13 bases between. Germline loops: CDR1 SGHTA, CDR2 FQGNSA. The CDR3 loop spans 15 amino acids. The CDR3 spells CASSLVGGPGQPQHF. CDR3 coding DNA: TGTGCCAGCAGCTTAGTGGGGGGGCCGGGTCAGCCCCAGCATTTT.

The gene calls are TRBV24-1 and TRBJ2-1, with TRBD2 matching over 13 bases. The trim removed 7 bases at V and 7 bases at J, leaving 3 bases unmatched. In germline, CDR1 is KGHDR, CDR2 SFDVKD. This CDR3 region has 14 residues. CDR3: CATRGLAGSNEQFF. CDR3 in DNA: TGTGCCACCAGGGGACTAGCGGGATCGAATGAGCAGTTCTTC.

CDR3 in amino acids: CASSQGGQGRLGELFF. CDR3 coding DNA: TGTGCCAGCAGCCAAGGGGGACAGGGCAGGTTAGGGGAGCTGTTTTTT. The genes are TRBV4-2 and TRBJ2-2, with 9 positions matching TRBD1. There are 16 residues in the CDR3. Trimming removed 1 base from V and 8 bases from J; junction bases left unmatched: 8. CDR1 and CDR2 from the germline V gene are LGHNA and YNFKEQ.

This chain links TRBV28 with TRBJ2-1; D may be TRBD2 (6 bases). V lost 3 bases, J lost 6 bases, and 15 bases lay in between. The germline gives CDR1 MDHEN, CDR2 SYDVKM. This CDR3 region has 15 residues. CDR3 coding DNA: TGTGCCAGCAGTTTTACCGGGGCCGGGGGCAATGAGCAGTTCTTC. It translates to CASSFTGAGGNEQFF.

CDR3 amino acids: CATAGTGIEKLFF. CDR3 sequence (DNA): TGTGCTACGGCCGGGACAGGAATAGAAAAACTGTTTTTT. V is TRBV18 and J is TRBJ1-4, with 8 bases identical to TRBD1. Germline V lookup: CDR1 KGHSH, CDR2 LQKENI. The CDR3 is 13 residues long.

This chain links TRBV5-6 with TRBJ2-7; 7 nucleotides agree with TRBD1. The germline V gene has CDR1 SGHDT and CDR2 YYEEEE. The CDR3 has 14 residues. With 0 bases clipped from V and 3 bases from J, the junction kept 3 bases outside the gene matches. For the CDR3, the DNA is TGTGCCAGCAGCTTGGGGTCAGGGGGCTACGAGCAGTACTTC. Protein sequence: CASSLGSGGYEQYF.

The V gene is TRBV3-1 (or the pseudogene TRBV3-2), the J gene TRBJ1-2, with 9 bases lining up with TRBD1. The CDR3 loop spans 16 amino acids. V trimming: 1 base; J trimming: 1 base; junction bases outside the gene matches: 4. Germline V gene data show CDR1 as LGHDT and CDR2 as YNNKEL (reference sequence). The DNA of the CDR3 is TGTGCCAGCAGCCAAGGGCCGGGACAGGGTAACTATGGCTACACCTTC. The encoded protein is CASSQGPGQGNYGYTF.

The rearrangement joins TRBV24-1 to TRBJ2-5, with D possibly being TRBD1 (5 bases). Germline V lookup: CDR1 KGHDR, CDR2 SFDVKD. V shed 4 bases and J shed 9 bases, with 20 bases lying between them. This CDR3 is built from 15 residues. CDR3 bases: TGTGCCACCAGTGACGGACGCAGTGGATTGGGGCCCCAGTACTTC. It codes for CATSDGRSGLGPQYF.

The chain employs TRBV5-1 and TRBJ2-5; 7 bases are a match to TRBD1. Germline values: CDR1 SGHRS, CDR2 YFSETQ. V lost 0 bases and J lost 1; bases outside the gene matches: 9. The CDR3 length is 17 residues. The CDR3, as DNA: TGCGCCAGCAGCTTGGGAGGTTGGGGGACAGCCCAAGAGACCCAGTACTTC. Protein product: CASSLGGWGTAQETQYF.

This clone was found once. V gene TRBV21-1 combines with J gene TRBJ2-7; TRBD2, the table's D call, was not compared with the DNA. TRBV21-1 is noted as a pseudogene. CDR3 length: 16 amino acids. CDR3 protein: CASSGLGGGASYEQYF. The DNA of the CDR3 is TGTGCCAGCAGCGGGCTCGGCGGGGGGGCCTCCTACGAGCAGTACTTC.

V and J are TRBV28 and TRBJ1-3, with 9 bases that match TRBD1. The CDR3 is 15 amino acids. Trimming took 4 bases from V and 8 from J; bases not matched to a gene: 9. Germline V gene sequence: CDR1 MDHEN, CDR2 SYDVKM. The CDR3 spells CASSSPGQGVYTIYF. The CDR3 bases are TGTGCCAGCAGTTCTCCGGGACAGGGAGTATACACCATATATTTT.

This clone was seen just once. The rearrangement uses TRBV12-3 or TRBV12-4 and TRBJ1-5, with D unresolved. V lost 3 bases and J 4 bases, leaving 7 bases between the germline ends. The CDR3 totals 13 residues. The chain's CDR3 is CASSLGWNQPQHF. In nucleotides, the CDR3 is TGTGCCAGCAGTTTGGGCTGGAATCAGCCCCAGCATTTT.

The CDR3 DNA follows: TGCAGCGTTGACCCAGGGAACTATGGCTACACCTTC. Amino acid sequence: CSVDPGNYGYTF. The chain couples TRBV29-1 to TRBJ1-2; D may be TRBD1 (5 bases). Deletions cut 3 bases from V and 2 bases from J, with 7 bases between. Germline-derived CDR1 and CDR2 are SQVTM and ANQGSEA. This CDR3 has 12 residues.

The chain uses TRBV2 and TRBJ1-1; TRBD1 is a possible D gene (5 bases). V was shortened by 7 bases and J by 6 bases, with 18 bases between the two germline ends. CDR1 and CDR2 (germline): SNHLY, FYNNEI. This CDR3 spans 14 amino acids. The CDR3 region is CASTPIRGTSEAFF. The CDR3 nucleotides are TGTGCCAGCACTCCGATAAGGGGCACCTCTGAAGCTTTCTTT.

The chain recombines TRBV28 with TRBJ1-1, with TRBD1 as a possible D gene (6 bases). Germline loops: CDR1 MDHEN, CDR2 SYDVKM. CDR3 length: 11 amino acids. V was shortened by 6 bases and J by 10 bases, with 12 bases between the two germline ends. The CDR3: CASRAAGAAFF. The CDR3 DNA reads TGTGCCAGCAGGGCCGCAGGGGCAGCTTTCTTT.

The J gene is TRBJ1-4, the V gene TRBV2; maybe TRBD1 (5 bases). Germline V lookup: CDR1 SNHLY, CDR2 FYNNEI. The CDR3 covers 13 residues. V was pared by 10 bases and J by 4 bases, with 13 bases between. The CDR3 sequence: CATQDGHNEKLFF. CDR3 DNA sequence: TGTGCCACTCAAGACGGACATAATGAAAAACTGTTTTTT. Filled out from reference TRBV2 and TRBJ1-4, the complete variable domain reads EPEVTQTPSHQVTQMGQEVILRCVPISNHLYFYWYRQILGQKVEFLVSFYNNEISEKSEIFDDQFSVERPDGSNFTLKIRSTKLEDSAMYFCATQDGHNEKLFFGSGTQLSVL.